This is a list of T cell receptor beta chains from one sample in a study of cytomegalovirus exposure and HLA in healthy donors. Libraries were prepared by immunoSEQ multiplex PCR; TCRdb keeps only in-frame clonotypes and omits some of them. The data show 200,000 to 250,000 clones, with over 80% seen just once and over 12% held by the top ten. The sequenced sample consisted of PBMCs. The receptors stem from a woman aged 25-40 years in good health and CMV-seropositive. Both conserved end residues are part of each CDR3. A D gene is named only where the DNA matches it firmly. Clone size, where shown, is once, few, many, or a class for clones that have expanded.

J gene	clone size	D gene	CDR3 length	V gene	CDR3 DNA	CDR3 protein
TRBJ2-7	NA	NA	16	TRBV2	TGTGCCAGCAGTGGGACTGAGCGGAAGCCAACCTACGAGCAGTACTTC	CASSGTERKPTYEQYF
TRBJ2-7	NA	NA	17	TRBV4-1	TGCGCCAGCAGCCAACAACCTACGACGGAACCAACCTACGAGCAGTACTTC	CASSQQPTTEPTYEQYF
TRBJ2-5	NA	TRBD2	15	TRBV2	TGTGCCAGCAGTTTGGGACTAGCGGGAATAGAGACCCAGTACTTC	CASSLGLAGIETQYF
TRBJ1-2	NA	NA	14	TRBV6-5	TGTGCCAGCAGTTCGGAAGGGAACCCCTATGGCTACACCTTC	CASSSEGNPYGYTF
TRBJ1-3	NA	NA	15	TRBV18	TGTGCCAGCTCGGTGACAGGTGCCACTGGAAACACCATATATTTT	CASSVTGATGNTIYF
TRBJ2-1	once	NA	11	TRBV28	TGTGCCAGCAGTTTCGGAGCTTCGCAGTTCTTC	CASSFGASQFF
TRBJ2-7	NA	NA	16	TRBV27	TGTGCCAGCAGTTTCGACCCGGCGGACAGCTCCTACGAGCAGTACTTC	CASSFDPADSSYEQYF
TRBJ2-3	NA	TRBD2	16	TRBV7-3	TGTGCCAGCAGCCTAGGGCCCGGGAGGGCCCCAGATACGCAGTATTTT	CASSLGPGRAPDTQYF
TRBJ1-1	NA	TRBD1	15	TRBV19	TGTGCCAGTAGTCTCGGGACAGGGGGAGCGACTGAAGCTTTCTTT	CASSLGTGGATEAFF
TRBJ1-1	NA	NA	14	TRBV19	TGTGCCAGTAGTAGCCCGGCAGTGAACACTGAAGCTTTCTTT	CASSSPAVNTEAFF
TRBJ2-4	NA	TRBD2	14	TRBV7-3	TGTGCCAGCAGCCCCACTCAGACTAGCGGGGTGAAGTACTTC	CASSPTQTSGVKYF
TRBJ2-5	NA	NA	15	TRBV15	TGTGCCACCAGCCGAGACCGGGCCACCCAAGAGACCCAGTACTTC	CATSRDRATQETQYF
TRBJ1-3	once	TRBD1	16	TRBV30	TGTGCCTGGAGCGACCCAGGACAGGCATATGGAAACACCATATATTTT	CAWSDPGQAYGNTIYF
TRBJ2-6	NA	NA	15	TRBV6-5	TGTGCCAGCAGTCGCCTTCAATCTGGGGCCAACGTCCTGACTTTC	CASSRLQSGANVLTF
TRBJ2-7	NA	TRBD2	15	TRBV19	TGTGCCAGTAGTCTCCTTACTAGCGGCTCCTACGAGCAGTACTTC	CASSLLTSGSYEQYF
TRBJ1-3	NA	NA	15	TRBV7-6	TGTGCCAGCAGCTTTGGTACCGGCCGAGGAAACACCATATATTTT	CASSFGTGRGNTIYF
TRBJ2-7	NA	NA	14	TRBV7-9	TGTGCCAGCAGCTTAGACCGGGGCGCGGGAGAGCAGTACTTC	CASSLDRGAGEQYF
TRBJ2-3	once	NA	14	TRBV27	TGTGCCAGCAGTTTTTCCCGGGGAGGAGATACGCAGTATTTT	CASSFSRGGDTQYF
TRBJ1-1	NA	NA	12	TRBV29-1	TGCAGCGCCTCCTCGACAGGCGCTGAAGCTTTCTTT	CSASSTGAEAFF
TRBJ2-7	NA	TRBD2	17	TRBV11-3	TGTGCCAGCAGCCCTACGGGACTAGCGGGAGTGTCCTACGAGCAGTACTTC	CASSPTGLAGVSYEQYF
TRBJ1-5	NA	NA	14	TRBV18	TGTGCCAGCTCACCGGGGTTGGGCAATCAGCCCCAGCATTTT	CASSPGLGNQPQHF
TRBJ2-7	NA	TRBD1	14	TRBV28	TGTGCCAGCAGCCCCACAGGGGGTTCCTACGAGCAGTACTTC	CASSPTGGSYEQYF
TRBJ1-2	few	TRBD1	14	TRBV19	TGTGCCAGTAGTGACAGGGGGCGCCCCGATGGCTACACCTTC	CASSDRGRPDGYTF
TRBJ1-2	few	TRBD1	15	TRBV30	TGTGCCTGGAGTGTACCGGACAGGGAGGACTATGGCTACACCTTC	CAWSVPDREDYGYTF
TRBJ1-4	few	NA	13	TRBV5-1	TGCGCCAGCAGTTTGGGGGAGTCTGAAAAACTGTTTTTT	CASSLGESEKLFF
TRBJ1-3	few	NA	15	TRBV12-5	TGTGCTAGTGGCCACCCAGGTGAGAGTGGAAACACCATATATTTT	CASGHPGESGNTIYF
TRBJ2-7	NA	NA	15	TRBV4-1	TGCGCCAGCAGCCAAGAGGACAGCAGCTCCTACGAGCAGTACTTC	CASSQEDSSSYEQYF
TRBJ1-2	NA	NA	15	TRBV27	TGTGCCAGCCGGGGGGTCAGCTCTACTAACTATGGCTACACCTTC	CASRGVSSTNYGYTF
TRBJ2-7	NA	NA	16	TRBV9	TGTGCCAGCAGCCCCTTTCGGGACGTAAGCTCCTACGAGCAGTACTTC	CASSPFRDVSSYEQYF
TRBJ1-1	NA	NA	12	TRBV30	TGTGCCTGGAGTCGGGGGCGCGCTGAAGCTTTCTTT	CAWSRGRAEAFF
TRBJ2-7	NA	TRBD2	14	TRBV4-1	TGCGCCAGCAGCCAGTGGACTAGCGAGCCCGAGCAGTACTTC	CASSQWTSEPEQYF
TRBJ2-1	NA	NA	12	TRBV27	TGTGCCAGCAGTCTAACGACAGGGAGGGTGGTCTTC	CASSLTTGRVVF
TRBJ1-4	once	NA	14	TRBV6-6	TGTGCCAGCAGTTACTCCGGGGGGGGCGAAAAACTGTTTTTT	CASSYSGGGEKLFF
TRBJ2-7	few	TRBD1	15	TRBV28	TGTGCCAGCAGTCCTCCCGGGACAGGGTTGGGCGAGCAGTACTTC	CASSPPGTGLGEQYF
TRBJ1-3	NA	NA	14	TRBV4-2	TGTGCCAGCAGCGCCGGCGGGGTAGGAAACACCATATATTTT	CASSAGGVGNTIYF
TRBJ1-5	once	TRBD1	15	TRBV7-2	TGTGCCAGCAGACTCGACAGGGGCGGAAGTCAGCCCCAGCATTTT	CASRLDRGGSQPQHF
TRBJ2-5	NA	NA	14	TRBV4-2	TGTGCCAGCAGCCAAGATGGGCCCGGGGAGACCCAGTACTTC	CASSQDGPGETQYF
TRBJ2-5	NA	NA	14	TRBV7-9	TGTGCCAGCAGCGCCAGGACCGTTGGCGAGACCCAGTACTTC	CASSARTVGETQYF
TRBJ1-1	NA	NA	13	TRBV27	TGTGCCAGTGGGGGGGGGTCATATACTGAAGCTTTCTTT	CASGGGSYTEAFF
TRBJ1-1	NA	TRBD1	13	TRBV2	TGTGCCACCCGGGACAGGGAGAACACTGAAGCTTTCTTT	CATRDRENTEAFF
TRBJ1-1	NA	NA	15	TRBV5-4	TGTGCCAGCAGCAATAGAGGCACGGGGGGCACTGAAGCTTTCTTT	CASSNRGTGGTEAFF
TRBJ2-7	NA	NA	14	TRBV7-2	TGTGCCAGCAGCTTAGTGGATTACTCCTACGAGCAGTACTTC	CASSLVDYSYEQYF
TRBJ1-2	NA	TRBD1	15	TRBV25-1	TGTGCCAGCAGTGAATGGGGGACAGGGGAGTATGGCTACACCTTC	CASSEWGTGEYGYTF
TRBJ2-7	NA	TRBD1	15	TRBV30	TGTGCCTGGAGTGACCCCCCGGGACAGGGTTACGAGCAGTACTTC	CAWSDPPGQGYEQYF
TRBJ1-1	NA	NA	13	TRBV4-1	TGCGCCAGCAGCCAATACCCAGGCCTCGAGGCTTTCTTT	CASSQYPGLEAFF
TRBJ1-5	once	NA	16	TRBV19	TGTGCCAGTAGTTCCCTAGGAAGGGGGGAGTATCAGCCCCAGCATTTT	CASSSLGRGEYQPQHF
TRBJ1-3	NA	TRBD1	15	TRBV9	TGTGCCAGCACCCGATCGACAGGGGCGGGAAACACCATATATTTT	CASTRSTGAGNTIYF
TRBJ1-1	NA	TRBD1	14	TRBV18	TGTGCCAGCTCACCCGAGGCAGGGGGCACTGAAGCTTTCTTT	CASSPEAGGTEAFF
TRBJ2-7	NA	NA	13	TRBV7-2	TGTGCCAGCAGCTTAGTACAGGGTGGCGAGCAGTACTTC	CASSLVQGGEQYF
TRBJ1-2	many	TRBD1	15	TRBV29-1	TGCAGCGTTGACTCCCCCGACAGGGGGAGCGGTGGCTACACCTTC	CSVDSPDRGSGGYTF